Shown below are 8 T cell receptor beta chains from a single sample sequenced in a study of molecular identifiers for immune sequencing clone quantification (dated by TCRdb to 2016 to 2018). The library was built by means of PCR. The sequencer was a NextSeq 500. TCRdb reworked the public reads: Q25 trimming with fastp, MiXCR clone assembly, productive beta chains retained. Every entry covers one CDR3 protein and lists the most common genes and DNA from its rows. Within this sample are around 100,000 distinct CDR3 sequences, with around a third of them counted one time only. The ten largest make up under 5.5% of the sample. Sequences were obtained from naive CD8+ T cells from blood, with Jurkat cell RNA spiked in. The sample's cell subset or site, from its label and the paper: FACS-sorted CD8+CD4-CCR7+CD45RA+ naive T cells. The receptors derive from a human donor in good health. Some libraries in this study had Jurkat cell RNA spiked in.

This clonotype appeared a single time. A junction end diverges from the germline sequence, so it may reflect a read error. The chain couples TRBV13 to TRBJ1-1; D unresolved. Germline V lookup: CDR1 PRHDT, CDR2 FYEKMQ (reference sequence). This CDR3 comprises 12 residues. In DNA, the CDR3 is TGTGCCAGCAGCTTAGGCATAAGAGGAGCTATCTTT. It encodes CASSLGIRGAIF.

In this sample, this clonotype turned up once. This chain links TRBV15 with TRBJ2-3; 10 bases fit TRBD1. Germline trimming cut 11 bases from V and 3 bases from J; bases unmatched to any gene: 8. The germline V gene encodes CDR1 LNHNV and CDR2 YYDKDF (reference sequence). This CDR3 is 14 amino acids long. CDR3 sequence (DNA): TGTGCCGCATCTTGGGGACAGGGGACAGATACGCAGTATTTT. Its protein product is CAASWGQGTDTQYF. The entire variable domain, with the rest obtained from reference TRBV15 and TRBJ2-3, is as follows: DAMVIQNPRYQVTQFGKPVTLSCSQTLNHNVMYWYQQKSSQAPKLLFHYYDKDFNNEADTPDNFQSRRPNTSFCFLDIRSPGLGDTAMYLCAASWGQGTDTQYFGPGTRLTVL.

This clonotype has a handful of counts. V gene TRBV11-2 combines with J gene TRBJ2-5; the match to TRBD2 covers 10 bases. V gave up 4 bases and J gave up 4 bases; unmatched junction bases: 12. CDR1 is SGHAT and CDR2 is FQNNGV in the germline V gene. The CDR3 has 17 amino acids. CDR3 in amino acids: CASSSLPLAGDGETQYF. The CDR3 DNA is TGTGCCAGCAGCTCCCTGCCCCTAGCGGGAGACGGAGAGACCCAGTACTTC.

This clonotype was recorded a few times. This chain joins TRBV7-9 and TRBJ1-1; the D is unclear. Trimming took 2 bases from V and 4 from J, leaving 11 bases between them. Germline lookup yields CDR1 SEHNR and CDR2 FQNEAQ (reference sequence). The CDR3 extends over 14 amino acids. The CDR3 coding sequence is TGTGCCAGCAGCTTACCAGGACGGCGCACTGAAGCTTTCTTT. As protein: CASSLPGRRTEAFF.

The chain has TRBV28 and TRBJ2-3, with TRBD2 as a possible D gene (6 bases). Germline CDR1 reads MDHEN; CDR2 reads SYDVKM. This CDR3 contains 15 residues. Trimming took off 7 bases at V and 5 bases at J, with 19 bases between the two ends. The CDR3 loop is CASTVPSVIGDTQYF. The CDR3 coding sequence is TGTGCCAGCACAGTCCCTAGCGTGATAGGAGATACGCAGTATTTT.

The chain links TRBV6-5 to TRBJ2-1; D may correspond to TRBD1 or TRBD2 (5 bases each). CDR3 length: 14 residues. The germline V gene has CDR1 MNHEY and CDR2 SVGAGI. Trimming removed 4 bases at V and 9 bases at J, with 16 bases between. The CDR3 protein is CASSLGGAGSEQFF. CDR3 sequence (DNA): TGTGCCAGCAGTTTGGGTGGGGCGGGCAGTGAGCAGTTCTTC.

This clonotype was counted at least ten times. The chain employs TRBV7-3 and TRBJ1-2, with 10 bases aligning to TRBD1. From germline, CDR1 is SGHTA and CDR2 FQGTGA. This CDR3 spans 14 amino acids. The trim removed 4 bases at V and 6 bases at J, leaving 5 bases unmatched. The CDR3 nucleotides read TGTGCCAGCAGCTCGACAGGGGGCAGCCATGGCTACACCTTC. Amino acid sequence: CASSSTGGSHGYTF.

The table lists this clonotype with many counts. The V and J genes are TRBV14 and TRBJ2-3; D is uncertain. Germline CDR1 is SGHDN and CDR2 is FVKESK. This CDR3 region has 15 residues. Trimming took 1 base from V and 2 from J, leaving 10 bases between them. The CDR3 is CASSQVWEDTDTQYF. DNA of the CDR3: TGTGCCAGCAGCCAAGTTTGGGAAGACACAGATACGCAGTATTTT.